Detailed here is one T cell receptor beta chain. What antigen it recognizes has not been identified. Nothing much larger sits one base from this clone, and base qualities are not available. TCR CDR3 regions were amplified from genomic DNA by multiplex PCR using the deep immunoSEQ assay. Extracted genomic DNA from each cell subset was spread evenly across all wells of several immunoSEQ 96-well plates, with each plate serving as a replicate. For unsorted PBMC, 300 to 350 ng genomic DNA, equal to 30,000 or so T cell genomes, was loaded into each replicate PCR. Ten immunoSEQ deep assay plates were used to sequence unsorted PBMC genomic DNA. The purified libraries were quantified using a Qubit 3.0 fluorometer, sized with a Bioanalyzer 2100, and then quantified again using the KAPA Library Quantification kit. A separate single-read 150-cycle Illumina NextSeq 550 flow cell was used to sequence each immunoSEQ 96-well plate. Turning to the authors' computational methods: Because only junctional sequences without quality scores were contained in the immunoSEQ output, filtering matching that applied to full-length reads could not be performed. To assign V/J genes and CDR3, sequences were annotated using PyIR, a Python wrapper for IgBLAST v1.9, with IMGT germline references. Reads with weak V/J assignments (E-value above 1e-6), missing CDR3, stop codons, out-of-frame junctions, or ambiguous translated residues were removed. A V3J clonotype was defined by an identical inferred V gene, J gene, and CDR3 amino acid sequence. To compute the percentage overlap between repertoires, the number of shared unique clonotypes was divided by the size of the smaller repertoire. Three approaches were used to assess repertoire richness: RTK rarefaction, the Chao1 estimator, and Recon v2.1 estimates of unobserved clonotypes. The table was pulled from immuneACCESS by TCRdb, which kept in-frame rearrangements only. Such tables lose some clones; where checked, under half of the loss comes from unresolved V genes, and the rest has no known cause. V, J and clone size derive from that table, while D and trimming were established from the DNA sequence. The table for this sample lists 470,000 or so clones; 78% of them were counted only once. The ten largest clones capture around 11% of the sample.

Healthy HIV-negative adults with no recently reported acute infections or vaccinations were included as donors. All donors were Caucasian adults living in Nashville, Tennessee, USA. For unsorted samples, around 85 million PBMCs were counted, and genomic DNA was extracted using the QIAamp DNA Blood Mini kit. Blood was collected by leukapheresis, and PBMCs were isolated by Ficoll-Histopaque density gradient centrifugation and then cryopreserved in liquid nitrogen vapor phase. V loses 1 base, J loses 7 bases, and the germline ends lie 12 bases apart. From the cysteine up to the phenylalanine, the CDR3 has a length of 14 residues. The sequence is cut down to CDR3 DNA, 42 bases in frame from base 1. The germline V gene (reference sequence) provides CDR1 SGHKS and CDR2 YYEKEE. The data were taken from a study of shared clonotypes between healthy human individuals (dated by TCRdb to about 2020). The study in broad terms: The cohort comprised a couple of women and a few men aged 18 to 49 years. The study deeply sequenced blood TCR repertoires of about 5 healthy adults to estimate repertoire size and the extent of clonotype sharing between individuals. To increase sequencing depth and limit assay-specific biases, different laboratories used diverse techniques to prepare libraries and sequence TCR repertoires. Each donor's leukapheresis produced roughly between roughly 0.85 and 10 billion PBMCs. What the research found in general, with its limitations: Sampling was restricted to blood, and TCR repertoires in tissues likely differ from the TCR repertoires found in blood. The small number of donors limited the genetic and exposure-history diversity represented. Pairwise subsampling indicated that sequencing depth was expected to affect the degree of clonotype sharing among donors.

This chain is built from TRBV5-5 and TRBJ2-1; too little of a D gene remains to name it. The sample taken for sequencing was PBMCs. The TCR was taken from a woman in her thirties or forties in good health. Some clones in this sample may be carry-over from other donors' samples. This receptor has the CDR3 CASSLLYSGNEQFF. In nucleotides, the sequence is TGTGCCAGCAGCTTGCTATATTCTGGGAATGAGCAGTTCTTC.